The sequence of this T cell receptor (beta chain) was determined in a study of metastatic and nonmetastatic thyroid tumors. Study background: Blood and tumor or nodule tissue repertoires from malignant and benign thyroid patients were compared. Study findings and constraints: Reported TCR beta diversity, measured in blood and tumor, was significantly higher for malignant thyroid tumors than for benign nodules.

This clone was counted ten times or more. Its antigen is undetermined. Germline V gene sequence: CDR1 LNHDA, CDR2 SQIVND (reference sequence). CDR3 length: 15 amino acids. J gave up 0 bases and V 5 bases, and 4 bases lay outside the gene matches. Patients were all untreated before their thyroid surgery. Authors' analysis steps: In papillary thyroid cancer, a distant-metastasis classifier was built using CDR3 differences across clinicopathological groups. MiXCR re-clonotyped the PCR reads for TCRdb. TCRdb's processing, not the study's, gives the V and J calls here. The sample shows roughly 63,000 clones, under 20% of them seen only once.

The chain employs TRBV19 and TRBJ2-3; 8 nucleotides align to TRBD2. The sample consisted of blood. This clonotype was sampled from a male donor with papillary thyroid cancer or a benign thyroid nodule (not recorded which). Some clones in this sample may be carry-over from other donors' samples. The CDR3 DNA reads TGTGCCAGTAGTTGGGCGGGGGGAAGCACAGATACGCAGTATTTT. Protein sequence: CASSWAGGSTDTQYF.